Listed below are T cell receptor beta chains from one sample, sequenced in a study of T cell changes during pregnancy in multiple sclerosis. Generated by immunoSEQ multiplex PCR, the TCRdb table keeps only in-frame clones and is missing some. The table has about 87,000 clones, 85% to 95% seen once. The sequences come from peripheral blood, collected in the third trimester of pregnancy. The receptor set was obtained from a female donor in good health, enrolled as a control in a pregnancy study. Both conserved end residues are part of each CDR3. The D gene is left open where the match is weak. Where a row states a size, it is once, few, many or the class of an expanded clone; other rows omit it.

clone_size: .; j_call: TRBJ1-1; v_call: TRBV2; d_call: .; cdr3_nt: TGTGCCAGCAGTGATTACCCTGGACAGAAGAACACTGAAGCTTTCTTT; cdr3_aa: CASSDYPGQKNTEAFF
clone_size: .; j_call: TRBJ1-5; v_call: TRBV19; d_call: TRBD1; cdr3_nt: TGTGCCAGTAGTACAGACGCAGGGGGCACGGTTCAGCCCCAGCATTTT; cdr3_aa: CASSTDAGGTVQPQHF
clone_size: .; j_call: TRBJ1-2; v_call: TRBV5-4; d_call: .; cdr3_nt: TGTGCCAGCGGAGAGGGTCCTAACTATGGCTACACCTTC; cdr3_aa: CASGEGPNYGYTF
clone_size: .; j_call: TRBJ2-1; v_call: TRBV6-1; d_call: .; cdr3_nt: TGTGCCAGCAGTGAAGCAGGAGCGCCCTCCTACAATGAGCAGTTCTTC; cdr3_aa: CASSEAGAPSYNEQFF
clone_size: .; j_call: TRBJ1-3; v_call: TRBV7-9; d_call: TRBD1; cdr3_nt: TGTGCCACCGGCCGCGGGACAGGCGGAAACACCATATATTTT; cdr3_aa: CATGRGTGGNTIYF
clone_size: once; j_call: TRBJ2-2; v_call: TRBV28; d_call: .; cdr3_nt: TGTGCCAGCAGTTTCAGGGGCGGGGAGCTGTTTTTT; cdr3_aa: CASSFRGGELFF
clone_size: .; j_call: TRBJ1-2; v_call: TRBV7-2; d_call: .; cdr3_nt: TGTGCCAGCAGCTTGGGCTTAAACTATGGCTACACCTTC; cdr3_aa: CASSLGLNYGYTF
clone_size: once; j_call: TRBJ2-2; v_call: TRBV18; d_call: .; cdr3_nt: TGTGCCAGCTCACCAGGGCAGGGGACCGGGGAGCTGTTTTTT; cdr3_aa: CASSPGQGTGELFF
clone_size: .; j_call: TRBJ1-2; v_call: TRBV9; d_call: TRBD1; cdr3_nt: TGTGCCAGCAGCGCGGACGGACAGGGTAACTATGGCTACACCTTC; cdr3_aa: CASSADGQGNYGYTF
clone_size: .; j_call: TRBJ2-1; v_call: TRBV5-4; d_call: .; cdr3_nt: TGTGCCAGCAGCCCTTCCTTTACGGGATATGAGCAGTTCTTC; cdr3_aa: CASSPSFTGYEQFF
clone_size: .; j_call: TRBJ2-1; v_call: TRBV19; d_call: TRBD2; cdr3_nt: TGTGCCAGTATGACTAGCGGGAGCTATGAGCAGTTCTTC; cdr3_aa: CASMTSGSYEQFF
clone_size: .; j_call: TRBJ2-3; v_call: TRBV28; d_call: TRBD1; cdr3_nt: TGTGCCAGCAGTCCCGGGGACAGAAACACAGATACGCAGTATTTT; cdr3_aa: CASSPGDRNTDTQYF
clone_size: .; j_call: TRBJ2-1; v_call: TRBV19; d_call: TRBD2; cdr3_nt: TGTGCCAGTAGTATTAGCGGGAGTCCCCACAATGAGCAGTTCTTC; cdr3_aa: CASSISGSPHNEQFF
clone_size: .; j_call: TRBJ1-2; v_call: TRBV6-1; d_call: TRBD1; cdr3_nt: TGTGCCAGCAGGAAGCCCCCGGACAGGGAGTATGGCTACACCTTC; cdr3_aa: CASRKPPDREYGYTF
clone_size: .; j_call: TRBJ2-2; v_call: TRBV4-1; d_call: .; cdr3_nt: TGCGCCAGCAGCCAAGATAAGAGCGAGAGCATCTCCGGGGAGCTGTTTTTT; cdr3_aa: CASSQDKSESISGELFF
clone_size: .; j_call: TRBJ2-3; v_call: TRBV11-2; d_call: TRBD2; cdr3_nt: TGTGCCAGCAGCGCTCCGGGACTAGGGCTAGGTACGCAGTATTTT; cdr3_aa: CASSAPGLGLGTQYF
clone_size: .; j_call: TRBJ1-2; v_call: TRBV28; d_call: .; cdr3_nt: TGTGCCAGCAGTCCGCGCCTACAGTCTCTTGGCTACACCTTC; cdr3_aa: CASSPRLQSLGYTF
clone_size: .; j_call: TRBJ2-1; v_call: TRBV5-1; d_call: TRBD2; cdr3_nt: TGCGCCAGCAGCCCGGGGGGAGGAAGCTACAATGAGCAGTTCTTC; cdr3_aa: CASSPGGGSYNEQFF
clone_size: .; j_call: TRBJ2-5; v_call: TRBV27; d_call: .; cdr3_nt: TGTGCCAGCAGCCCCGGATTCGACAGTATCGAGACCCAGTACTTC; cdr3_aa: CASSPGFDSIETQYF
clone_size: .; j_call: TRBJ2-1; v_call: TRBV6-5; d_call: TRBD1; cdr3_nt: TGTGCCAGCAGTCGACAGGGCAATGAGCAGTTCTTC; cdr3_aa: CASSRQGNEQFF
clone_size: .; j_call: TRBJ2-7; v_call: TRBV30; d_call: .; cdr3_nt: TGTGCCTGGAGTGGAGGACACTGGTCCTACGAGCAGTACTTC; cdr3_aa: CAWSGGHWSYEQYF
clone_size: .; j_call: TRBJ1-5; v_call: TRBV5-8; d_call: TRBD1; cdr3_nt: TGTGCCAGCAAATACAGGGGAAATCAGCCCCAGCATTTT; cdr3_aa: CASKYRGNQPQHF
clone_size: .; j_call: TRBJ2-7; v_call: TRBV7-9; d_call: .; cdr3_nt: TGTGCCAGCAGCTTAGGCGTCTACGAGCAGTACTTC; cdr3_aa: CASSLGVYEQYF
clone_size: few; j_call: TRBJ2-1; v_call: TRBV28; d_call: TRBD2; cdr3_nt: TGTGCCAGCAGTTTAGGCGACTGGACGTTCAAGCGGGAGAGTCGAGGTGAGCAGTTCTTC; cdr3_aa: CASSLGDWTFKRESRGEQFF
clone_size: .; j_call: TRBJ1-2; v_call: TRBV28; d_call: .; cdr3_nt: TGTGCCAGCAGTTTAAGGGGTCGTGGCTACACCTTC; cdr3_aa: CASSLRGRGYTF
clone_size: .; j_call: TRBJ2-7; v_call: TRBV30; d_call: TRBD2; cdr3_nt: TGTGCCTGGAGTGTACTAGCGGCCCACGAGCAGTACTTC; cdr3_aa: CAWSVLAAHEQYF
clone_size: .; j_call: TRBJ2-5; v_call: TRBV7-7; d_call: TRBD2; cdr3_nt: TGTGCCAGCGCTCGTATAGCGGGAGGGAAAGAGACCCAGTACTTC; cdr3_aa: CASARIAGGKETQYF
clone_size: .; j_call: TRBJ2-2; v_call: TRBV6-1; d_call: .; cdr3_nt: TGTGCCGGACGGGTTGGAGGCATCCCCGGGGAGCTGTTTTTT; cdr3_aa: CAGRVGGIPGELFF
clone_size: once; j_call: TRBJ2-7; v_call: TRBV29-1; d_call: TRBD2; cdr3_nt: TGCAGCGTTACTAGCGGGAGTATCTACGAGCAGTACTTC; cdr3_aa: CSVTSGSIYEQYF
clone_size: .; j_call: TRBJ1-3; v_call: TRBV5-1; d_call: TRBD1; cdr3_nt: TGCGCCAGCAGCCCCGGACAGGGTATCGGAAACACCATATATTTT; cdr3_aa: CASSPGQGIGNTIYF
clone_size: few; j_call: TRBJ1-1; v_call: TRBV18; d_call: .; cdr3_nt: TGTGCCAGCTCACCAGGGCGTACTGAAGCTTTCTTT; cdr3_aa: CASSPGRTEAFF
clone_size: .; j_call: TRBJ1-4; v_call: TRBV6-6; d_call: TRBD1; cdr3_nt: TGTGCCAGCAGTTACGAAGGGGGCGGTGCTAATGAAAAACTGTTTTTT; cdr3_aa: CASSYEGGGANEKLFF
clone_size: .; j_call: TRBJ1-2; v_call: TRBV28; d_call: .; cdr3_nt: TGTGCCAGCAGTTTCCGGGGAGGGTATGGCTACACCTTC; cdr3_aa: CASSFRGGYGYTF